The 13 T cell receptor beta chains presented below share a single source sample, sequenced in a study of CD8+CD57+ T cells in acquired aplastic anemia. The authors sequenced patients whose flow cytometry had shown CD8+CD57+ cell expansion. Genomic DNA provided the template from which TCR beta VDJ and CDR3 profiles were obtained. Using its own MiXCR run on the reads, TCRdb lists one record per CDR3 protein. This sample carries just over 450,000 distinct CDR3 sequences, around 30% of them seen once, and the ten largest clones take about 0.8%. The source material was sorted CD4+, CD8+, or CD8+CD57+ T cells (not recorded which) from PBMCs. Receptor source: a human donor with aplastic anemia.

The chain couples TRBV6-1 to TRBJ2-6; possibly TRBD1 for D (6 bases). Germline V gene data show CDR1 as MNHNS and CDR2 as SASEGT. The CDR3 length is 16 residues. Trimming left V 7 bases short and J 0 bases short, with 13 bases between. DNA for the CDR3: TGTGCCAGCACAAGACAGGAGAGCTCTGGGGCCAACGTCCTGACTTTC. It yields the protein CASTRQESSGANVLTF.

This clonotype was counted ten times or more. The V gene is TRBV7-8, the J gene TRBJ1-6; the D gene is possibly TRBD1 (5 bases). Germline V gene data show CDR1 as SGHVS and CDR2 as FQNEAQ. Between the trimmed V and J ends, which lost 5 bases and 8 bases, there was a span of 13 bases. The CDR3 is made up of 14 amino acids. CDR3 sequence reads: CASSVGPMDSPLHF. CDR3 nucleotide sequence: TGTGCCAGCAGCGTGGGACCGATGGATTCACCCCTCCACTTT.

The chain employs TRBV7-9 and TRBJ2-5; D assignment may be TRBD1 or TRBD2 (5 bases each). The CDR3 is 17 residues long. V was pared by 5 bases and J by 2 bases, with 21 bases between. Germline CDR1 and CDR2: SEHNR and FQNEAQ (reference sequence). The CDR3 here is CASSPSGIRAGQETQYF. The CDR3 DNA is TGTGCCAGCAGCCCCAGCGGTATTAGGGCAGGGCAAGAGACCCAGTACTTC.

This clonotype occurred a few times. V and J are TRBV9 and TRBJ2-2; 8 bases are a match to TRBD1. Trimming cost V 0 bases and J 4 bases; bases outside gene matches: 11. The CDR3 covers 18 residues. Per germline, CDR1 SGDLS and CDR2 YYNGEE. CDR3 protein: CASSVGVVRTGFTGELFF. The CDR3 coding sequence is TGTGCCAGCAGCGTAGGCGTCGTTCGGACAGGGTTCACCGGGGAGCTGTTTTTT.

The chain is built from TRBV5-6 and TRBJ2-7; weak D call: TRBD2 (6 bases). The CDR3 consists of 15 residues. Trimming left V 4 bases short and J 2 bases short, with 16 bases between. The V gene's germline CDR1 is SGHDT and CDR2 YYEEEE. The CDR3 region is CASSRRDSGPYEQYF. The DNA for the CDR3 is TGTGCCAGCAGCAGGAGGGATTCTGGACCCTACGAGCAGTACTTC. Together with reference TRBV5-6 and TRBJ2-7, the CDR3 gives the full variable domain: DAGVTQSPTHLIKTRGQQVTLRCSPKSGHDTVSWYQQALGQGPQFIFQYYEEEERQRGNFPDRFSGHQFPNYSSELNVNALLLGDSALYLCASSRRDSGPYEQYFGPGTRLTVT.

CDR3 in DNA: TGTGCCAGCAGCCCCGTGAGGGCAGGGGGTGCTAATGAAAAACTGTTTTTT. Amino acid sequence: CASSPVRAGGANEKLFF. This chain joins TRBV25-1 and TRBJ1-4; TRBD1 aligns across 7 bases. The CDR3 is 17 residues long. Looked up from germline, CDR1 is MGHDK and CDR2 is SYGVNS. The trim removed 6 bases at V and 3 bases at J, leaving 13 bases unmatched.

The chain recombines TRBV5-6 with TRBJ1-5, with 10 bases lining up with TRBD1. J lost 3 bases, V lost 2 bases, and 5 bases had no gene match. Germline values: CDR1 SGHDT, CDR2 YYEEEE. The CDR3 length is 16 residues. CDR3 residues: CASSFRDRGNNQPQHF. In DNA, the CDR3 is TGTGCCAGCAGCTTCCGGGACAGGGGCAACAATCAGCCCCAGCATTTT.

The chain uses TRBV5-4 and TRBJ2-3; 11 bases align to TRBD2. The CDR3 has 18 amino acids. Unmatched junction bases numbered 12, after V lost 0 bases and J lost 6 bases. Per the germline V gene, CDR1 is SGHNT and CDR2 is YYREEE (reference sequence). The CDR3 DNA follows: TGTGCCAGCAGCTTGGCCGGAGTAGCGGGAGGGCCATATGATACGCAGTATTTT. Encoded protein: CASSLAGVAGGPYDTQYF. The full variable domain, with the rest looked up from reference TRBV5-4 and TRBJ2-3, is ETGVTQSPTHLIKTRGQQVTLRCSSQSGHNTVSWYQQALGQGPQFIFQYYREEENGRGNFPPRFSGLQFPNYSSELNVNALELDDSALYLCASSLAGVAGGPYDTQYFGPGTRLTVL.

This clonotype was counted at least ten times. The chain has TRBV10-2 and TRBJ1-1; maybe TRBD1 (5 bases). Germline V lookup: CDR1 WSHSY, CDR2 SAAADI. The CDR3 runs 13 residues. V lost 6 bases and J 0 bases, leaving 8 bases between the germline ends. DNA for the CDR3: TGCGCCAGCAGCGGACATTTGAACACTGAAGCTTTCTTT. Its protein is CASSGHLNTEAFF.

This clonotype showed up many times. The V and J genes are TRBV12-3 or TRBV12-4 and TRBJ1-6, with TRBD1 matching 9 bases. Trimming took 6 bases from V and 13 from J; bases not matched to a gene: 7. The CDR3 loop spans 13 amino acids. This CDR3 is CASSRDRAFPLHF. The CDR3, as DNA: TGTGCCAGCAGCCGGGACAGGGCCTTTCCCCTCCACTTT.

The chain links TRBV20-1 to TRBJ2-7; 10 positions agree with TRBD2. Germline assignment: CDR1 DFQATT and CDR2 SNEGSKA (reference sequence). The CDR3 is 14 residues long. V was pared by 5 bases and J by 4 bases, with 8 bases of the junction left unmatched. CDR3 DNA sequence: TGCAGTGCTCTCCCCGTAGCGGGGGGTTACGAGCAGTACTTC. Translated, it gives CSALPVAGGYEQYF.

This clonotype has at least ten counts. The genes are TRBV6-4 and TRBJ2-7, with D unclear. V lost 2 bases, J lost 9 bases, and 11 bases lay in between. The length of the CDR3 is 12 residues. Germline V gene lookup returns CDR1 MRHNA and CDR2 SNTAGT. DNA for the CDR3: TGTGCCAGCAGTGACCCTCGAGCTGGGCAGTACTTC. It yields the protein CASSDPRAGQYF.

This clonotype was counted a few times. The rearrangement uses TRBV6-2 or TRBV6-3 and TRBJ1-3; D is uncertain. V was trimmed by 9 bases and J by 0 bases, leaving 15 bases between them. Germline values: CDR1 MNHEY, CDR2 SVGEGT. The CDR3 extends over 15 amino acids. In DNA form, the CDR3 reads TGTGCCAGTACCATTACCGCCGGCTCTGGAAACACCATATATTTT. The encoded protein is CASTITAGSGNTIYF.